The 21 T cell receptor beta chains listed next were all sequenced from one sample in a study of T cell responses to AZD1222 COVID-19 vaccine. Profiling relied on immunoSEQ multiplex PCR, and the TCRdb table lists in-frame clones only, not all of them. The sample has 120,000 or so clones; approximately 90% are singletons. The starting material was peripheral blood, obtained on day 0 of MenACWY control vaccination. These TCRs come from an adult in good health.

The gene calls are TRBV7-9 and TRBJ2-5; D is possibly TRBD1 (6 bases). Trimming shortened V by 5 bases and J by 5 bases, and 18 bases separated the two germline ends. The CDR3 has 15 amino acids. Germline V gene sequence: CDR1 SEHNR, CDR2 FQNEAQ (reference sequence). The DNA of the CDR3 is TGTGCCAGCAGCCCGAAAAGGGGGTTCGGGGAGACCCAGTACTTC. This gives the protein CASSPKRGFGETQYF.

The count of this clone is one. The chain links TRBV2 to TRBJ1-1, with no clear D. The CDR3 contains 13 residues. V lost 7 bases and J lost 2, with 11 bases in between. Germline V CDR1 and CDR2: SNHLY, FYNNEI. CDR3 bases: TGTGCCAGCACCACTTGGGCAAACACTGAAGCTTTCTTT. It encodes CASTTWANTEAFF.

This chain joins TRBV9 and TRBJ2-5; D is uncertain. CDR1 and CDR2 from the germline V gene are SGDLS and YYNGEE. Deletions cut 0 bases from V and 1 base from J, with 13 bases between. The CDR3 spans 16 residues. The CDR3 DNA sequence: TGTGCCAGCAGCGTAGTTTCCGGGTTCGGCCAAGAGACCCAGTACTTC. Its protein is CASSVVSGFGQETQYF.

The chain employs TRBV18 and TRBJ2-6; D gene unclear. CDR1 KGHSH and CDR2 LQKENI come from the germline V gene. V dropped 8 bases and J dropped 2 bases, with 7 bases sitting between them. The CDR3 runs 13 residues. This CDR3 is CASRSTGANVLTF. The CDR3 region has the DNA TGTGCCAGCCGAAGCACTGGGGCCAACGTCCTGACTTTC.

Written as DNA, the CDR3 is TGCGCCAGCAGCGATACACAGGGGTCGGAGACCCAGTACTTC. Translated: CASSDTQGSETQYF. V and J are TRBV5-1 and TRBJ2-5, with 7 bases identical to TRBD1. This CDR3 contains 14 residues. The germline V gene encodes CDR1 SGHRS and CDR2 YFSETQ. Germline trimming cut 4 bases from V and 5 bases from J; bases unmatched to any gene: 8.

The chain links TRBV12-3 or TRBV12-4 to TRBJ1-1; D unresolved. Trimming left V 5 bases short and J 1 base short, with 8 bases between. This CDR3 is 13 amino acids long. This chain's CDR3 is CASSPSGNTEAFF. CDR3 nucleotides: TGTGCCAGCAGTCCCAGTGGGAACACTGAAGCTTTCTTT.

This clone has only a few counts. This chain links TRBV7-8 with TRBJ1-1; 9 bases are shared with TRBD1. After removal of 5 bases from V and 4 bases from J, the junction contained 11 bases not matched to a gene. This CDR3 contains 16 residues. Germline V gene lookup returns CDR1 SGHVS and CDR2 FQNEAQ. The CDR3 spells CASSEAGQGKATEAFF. In nucleotides, the CDR3 is TGTGCCAGCAGCGAAGCAGGACAGGGGAAGGCCACTGAAGCTTTCTTT.

The rearrangement joins TRBV7-3 to TRBJ2-1, with D unclear. The germline CDR1 and CDR2 sequences are SGHTA and FQGTGA. The V gene lost 4 bases and the J gene lost 3 bases, with 13 bases spanning the gap. This CDR3 is built from 15 residues. The CDR3 here is CASSSTIGFYNEQFF. The CDR3 region has the DNA TGTGCCAGCAGCTCCACTATAGGCTTCTACAATGAGCAGTTCTTC.

V gene TRBV7-3 combines with J gene TRBJ2-3, with 8 nucleotides matching TRBD2. Losses at the gene ends were 6 bases for V and 1 base for J; bases not matched to a gene: 15. This CDR3 has 18 residues. Germline V CDR1 and CDR2: SGHTA, FQGTGA. CDR3 residues: CASSQVASGPWGTDTQYF. In DNA form, the CDR3 reads TGTGCCAGCAGTCAGGTGGCTAGCGGGCCCTGGGGCACAGATACGCAGTATTTT.

The J gene is TRBJ1-2, the V gene TRBV11-2; no clear D. The CDR3 runs to 14 residues. Per germline, CDR1 SGHAT and CDR2 FQNNGV. V dropped 5 bases and J dropped 8 bases, with 18 bases sitting between them. In nucleotides, the CDR3 is TGTGCCAGCAGCCCGTTCGAGGAGGGATTGGGCTACACCTTC. Its translation is CASSPFEEGLGYTF.

The rearrangement joins TRBV29-1 to TRBJ1-2; D remains ambiguous. From germline, CDR1 is SQVTM and CDR2 ANQGSEA. V was clipped by 7 bases and J by 0 bases, with 12 bases between them. This CDR3 comprises 13 residues. The CDR3 sequence is CSAEGVSNYGYTF. The CDR3 DNA sequence: TGCAGCGCGGAAGGAGTTTCTAACTATGGCTACACCTTC.

J is TRBJ2-1 and V is TRBV5-1, with D perhaps matching TRBD2 (5 bases). The CDR3 covers 18 residues. V was cut by 4 bases and J by 0 bases, with 20 bases left in between. Germline assignment: CDR1 SGHRS and CDR2 YFSETQ. The CDR3 protein is CASSARGGSGSSYNEQFF. The DNA of the CDR3 is TGCGCCAGCAGCGCCCGCGGCGGTTCGGGGAGCTCCTACAATGAGCAGTTCTTC.

V gene TRBV25-1 combines with J gene TRBJ2-7; 7 bases match TRBD2. The CDR3 sequence is 15 residues long. V lost 4 bases, J lost 0 bases, and 6 bases stayed unmatched. The germline V gene has CDR1 MGHDK and CDR2 SYGVNS. CDR3 sequence: CASSGQAGSSYEQYF. In nucleotides, the CDR3 is TGTGCCAGCAGTGGCCAAGCGGGGAGCTCCTACGAGCAGTACTTC.

This clone was counted a single time. The rearrangement joins TRBV5-6 to TRBJ1-2, with D perhaps TRBD1 (5 bases). Germline lookup yields CDR1 SGHDT and CDR2 YYEEEE. The V end lost 5 bases, the J end lost 3 bases, and 14 bases lay between the germline ends. The CDR3 is 14 amino acids. The CDR3 DNA follows: TGTGCCAGCAGTTTCGCCGGGGCGGACTATGGCTACACCTTC. This sequence encodes CASSFAGADYGYTF.

The chain employs TRBV11-3 and TRBJ2-3; D possibly corresponds to TRBD2 (5 bases). The V end was cut by 0 bases, the J end by 7 bases, with 20 bases between. The V gene's germline CDR1 is SGHNT and CDR2 YENEEA. There are 17 residues in the CDR3. The CDR3 loop is CASSLEGSVVQLYTQYF. CDR3 sequence (DNA): TGTGCCAGCAGCTTAGAGGGTAGCGTGGTTCAGCTGTATACGCAGTATTTT.

The rearrangement links TRBV12-3 or TRBV12-4 to TRBJ2-2; D is uncertain. V lost 6 bases and J lost 3, with 2 bases in between. CDR3 length: 11 amino acids. CDR3 bases: TGTGCCAGCAGGGACACCGGGGAGCTGTTTTTT. Its translation is CASRDTGELFF.

The CDR3 region has the DNA TGCGCCAGCAGCCAAGGAGGGGGGTGGGAGACCCAGTACTTC. It encodes CASSQGGGWETQYF. This chain links TRBV5-1 with TRBJ2-5; D assignment may be TRBD1 or TRBD2 (6 bases each). The germline CDR1 and CDR2 sequences are SGHRS and YFSETQ. Trimming removed 4 bases at V and 5 bases at J, with 15 bases between. The CDR3 loop spans 14 amino acids.

J is TRBJ2-5 and V is TRBV15; D may be TRBD1 (6 bases). The ends were cut back, 5 bases at V and 3 bases at J, with 16 bases in the middle. The length of the CDR3 is 15 residues. The germline V gene encodes CDR1 LNHNV and CDR2 YYDKDF (reference sequence). The CDR3 here is CATSGQGNGKETQYF. The CDR3 nucleotides read TGTGCCACCAGCGGTCAGGGGAACGGGAAAGAGACCCAGTACTTC.

This chain joins TRBV7-9 and TRBJ1-5; D uncertain. Trimming removed 5 bases at V and 4 bases at J, with 18 bases between. The CDR3 loop spans 16 amino acids. Germline loops: CDR1 SEHNR, CDR2 FQNEAQ (reference sequence). The CDR3 nucleotides read TGTGCCAGCAGCCACGGCCGTGCTTCGGGTAATCAGCCCCAGCATTTT. Translated, it gives CASSHGRASGNQPQHF.

A few counts support this clone. The V gene is TRBV3-1 (or the pseudogene TRBV3-2), the J gene TRBJ1-5; D not certain. Deletions cut 4 bases from V and 1 base from J, with 8 bases between. The length of the CDR3 is 14 residues. CDR1 is LGHDT and CDR2 is YNNKEL in the germline V gene (reference sequence). DNA of the CDR3: TGTGCCAGCAGCCCCACGTGGAGCAATCAGCCCCAGCATTTT. Its translation: CASSPTWSNQPQHF.

The gene calls are TRBV3-1 (or the pseudogene TRBV3-2) and TRBJ2-7, with TRBD2 matching over 7 bases. With 4 bases clipped from V and 2 bases from J, the junction kept 8 bases outside the gene matches. The CDR3 has 15 residues. Germline-derived CDR1 and CDR2 are LGHDT and YNNKEL (reference sequence). The CDR3 DNA reads TGTGCCAGCAGCCTATCAGCGGGGAACACCTACGAGCAGTACTTC. This translates into CASSLSAGNTYEQYF.